A selection of T cell receptor beta chains follows, all from one sample in a study of control samples from healthy donors and cancer patients. Sequencing used immunoSEQ multiplex PCR; TCRdb keeps in-frame clones, though not all of them. The sample lists 190,000 or so clones, around 93% occurring once. What was sequenced was blood. Every receptor here comes from a man aged 18 to 30 in good health. The CDR3 runs from the conserved cysteine through the conserved F or W. A D gene is named only where the DNA matches it firmly. Clone size appears in some rows only: once, few, many, or a class for an expanded clone.

d_gene: -; j_gene: TRBJ1-1; v_gene: TRBV19; abundance: -; CDR3nt: TGTGCCAGTAGTATTGGACCTTCATTTACCACTGAAGCTTTCTTT; CDR3aa: CASSIGPSFTTEAFF
d_gene: TRBD1; j_gene: TRBJ2-2; v_gene: TRBV7-3; abundance: -; CDR3nt: TGTGCCAGCAGCTTCCCGGGACAGGGGAGGTCCGGGGAGCTGTTTTTT; CDR3aa: CASSFPGQGRSGELFF
d_gene: -; j_gene: TRBJ1-2; v_gene: TRBV30; abundance: -; CDR3nt: TGTGCCTGGAGTGTAGTAGATGGCTACACCTTC; CDR3aa: CAWSVVDGYTF
d_gene: TRBD1; j_gene: TRBJ2-6; v_gene: TRBV4-1; abundance: -; CDR3nt: TGCGCCAGCAGCCAAGGAGGACAGGCCTTCTCTGGGGCCAACGTCCTGACTTTC; CDR3aa: CASSQGGQAFSGANVLTF
d_gene: TRBD2; j_gene: TRBJ2-7; v_gene: TRBV5-4; abundance: -; CDR3nt: TGTGCCAGCAGCCGTACCGGGCCCGCGGGGGGCGAGCAGTACTTC; CDR3aa: CASSRTGPAGGEQYF
d_gene: -; j_gene: TRBJ1-4; v_gene: TRBV6-6; abundance: few; CDR3nt: TGTGCCACTGCCGCTCTTGGGGCAACTAATGAAAAACTGTTTTTT; CDR3aa: CATAALGATNEKLFF
d_gene: TRBD1; j_gene: TRBJ2-2; v_gene: TRBV30; abundance: -; CDR3nt: TGTGCCTGGACCAGAAGAAGACAGGGTGGGAACACCGGGGAGCTGTTTTTT; CDR3aa: CAWTRRRQGGNTGELFF
d_gene: TRBD1; j_gene: TRBJ1-4; v_gene: TRBV11-2; abundance: -; CDR3nt: TGTGCCAGCAGCTTAACTTTAGGGGGCGCTCGGGAAAAACTGTTTTTT; CDR3aa: CASSLTLGGAREKLFF
d_gene: -; j_gene: TRBJ2-2; v_gene: TRBV9; abundance: -; CDR3nt: TGTGCCAGCAGCGGAACTGGGAGGAACACCGGGGAGCTGTTTTTT; CDR3aa: CASSGTGRNTGELFF
d_gene: -; j_gene: TRBJ1-6; v_gene: TRBV7-9; abundance: once; CDR3nt: TGTGCCAGCAGCTTTGGGGCAAATTCACCCCTCCACTTT; CDR3aa: CASSFGANSPLHF
d_gene: -; j_gene: TRBJ2-3; v_gene: TRBV9; abundance: -; CDR3nt: TGTGCCAGCAGCCTAGAAGTAGGGCTCGGAGATACGCAGTATTTT; CDR3aa: CASSLEVGLGDTQYF
d_gene: -; j_gene: TRBJ1-2; v_gene: TRBV28; abundance: -; CDR3nt: TGTGCCAGCAGTTTGGGTGGTTATGGCTACACCTTC; CDR3aa: CASSLGGYGYTF
d_gene: -; j_gene: TRBJ1-2; v_gene: TRBV5-4; abundance: -; CDR3nt: TGTGCCAGCAGCTTGGGGTCCGGGGGTAACTATGGCTACACCTTC; CDR3aa: CASSLGSGGNYGYTF
d_gene: -; j_gene: TRBJ2-3; v_gene: TRBV7-9; abundance: -; CDR3nt: TGTGCCAGCAGCTTTAAGACAGGCACAGATACGCAGTATTTT; CDR3aa: CASSFKTGTDTQYF
d_gene: -; j_gene: TRBJ1-2; v_gene: TRBV9; abundance: -; CDR3nt: TGTGCCAGCAGCCCCAAAACCTTC; CDR3aa: CASSPKTF
d_gene: -; j_gene: TRBJ1-6; v_gene: TRBV27; abundance: -; CDR3nt: TGTGCCAGCAGTCCTCCGGGCTCCTACCGACGACCCCTCCACTTT; CDR3aa: CASSPPGSYRRPLHF
d_gene: TRBD2; j_gene: TRBJ2-5; v_gene: TRBV6-5; abundance: -; CDR3nt: TGTGCCAGCGGAAGAAGACTAGCGGAGACCCAGTACTTC; CDR3aa: CASGRRLAETQYF
d_gene: -; j_gene: TRBJ1-5; v_gene: TRBV24-1; abundance: -; CDR3nt: TGTGCCACCAGTGAGGGGACGGATAGATACAATCAGCCCCAGCATTTT; CDR3aa: CATSEGTDRYNQPQHF
d_gene: -; j_gene: TRBJ2-2; v_gene: TRBV5-1; abundance: -; CDR3nt: TGCGCCAGCAGCTTGGATCCCGGGGAGCTGTTTTTT; CDR3aa: CASSLDPGELFF
d_gene: -; j_gene: TRBJ1-2; v_gene: TRBV6-1; abundance: -; CDR3nt: TGTGCCAGCAGTGAAGCTCCGACACCCGGCTATGGCTACACCTTC; CDR3aa: CASSEAPTPGYGYTF
d_gene: -; j_gene: TRBJ1-1; v_gene: TRBV6-5; abundance: -; CDR3nt: TGTGCCAGCAGTTCCGTGGACTTAGCAAAAGAAGCTTTCTTT; CDR3aa: CASSSVDLAKEAFF
d_gene: TRBD2; j_gene: TRBJ2-3; v_gene: TRBV30; abundance: -; CDR3nt: TGTGCCTGGAGTAGCCCCCCAGCGGGGGGGCCAGATACGCAGTATTTT; CDR3aa: CAWSSPPAGGPDTQYF
d_gene: TRBD1; j_gene: TRBJ1-4; v_gene: TRBV9; abundance: -; CDR3nt: TGTGCCAGCAGCTCACCCAGGACAGGGACTGTCTCTAATGAAAAACTGTTTTTT; CDR3aa: CASSSPRTGTVSNEKLFF
d_gene: -; j_gene: TRBJ2-6; v_gene: TRBV5-6; abundance: -; CDR3nt: TGTGCCAGCAGCTTGGTTTTATCAGCTGGGGCCAACGTCCTGACTTTC; CDR3aa: CASSLVLSAGANVLTF
d_gene: -; j_gene: TRBJ1-1; v_gene: TRBV13; abundance: -; CDR3nt: TGTGCCAGCAGCTCGTATCAAGGGAGAGTGATGAACACTGAAGCTTTCTTT; CDR3aa: CASSSYQGRVMNTEAFF
d_gene: TRBD2; j_gene: TRBJ2-5; v_gene: TRBV6-2/TRBV6-3; abundance: -; CDR3nt: TGTGCCAGCAGTCGAAATTTAGCGGGGGGCCGAGAGACCCAGTACTTC; CDR3aa: CASSRNLAGGRETQYF
d_gene: -; j_gene: TRBJ1-5; v_gene: TRBV5-1; abundance: -; CDR3nt: TGCGCCAGCAGCTTAGAGGGGTTTAATCAGCCCCAGCATTTT; CDR3aa: CASSLEGFNQPQHF
d_gene: -; j_gene: TRBJ2-2; v_gene: TRBV14; abundance: -; CDR3nt: TGTGCCAGCAGCGGTTCGAACACCGGGGAGCTGTTTTTT; CDR3aa: CASSGSNTGELFF
d_gene: -; j_gene: TRBJ2-1; v_gene: TRBV9; abundance: -; CDR3nt: TGTGCCAGCAGCGGAGGGGGGGACACCTACAATGAGCAGTTCTTC; CDR3aa: CASSGGGDTYNEQFF
d_gene: -; j_gene: TRBJ2-7; v_gene: TRBV12-5; abundance: -; CDR3nt: TGTGCTAGTGGTTTGGAGAACCACCCCACCTCCTACGAGCAGTACTTC; CDR3aa: CASGLENHPTSYEQYF
d_gene: -; j_gene: TRBJ1-2; v_gene: TRBV7-2; abundance: -; CDR3nt: TGTGCCAGCAGCTTAGGCTTTAACTATGGCTACACCTTC; CDR3aa: CASSLGFNYGYTF
d_gene: -; j_gene: TRBJ1-1; v_gene: TRBV5-1; abundance: once; CDR3nt: TGCGCCAGCGGTGGACAGACGAACACTGAAGCTTTCTTT; CDR3aa: CASGGQTNTEAFF
d_gene: -; j_gene: TRBJ2-3; v_gene: TRBV2; abundance: -; CDR3nt: TGTGCCAGCAGTCAAACGATGGATACGCAGTATTTT; CDR3aa: CASSQTMDTQYF
d_gene: TRBD1; j_gene: TRBJ2-1; v_gene: TRBV25-1; abundance: -; CDR3nt: TGTGCCAGCAGTGCGGGGACAGGCTCATCCTACAATGAGCAGTTCTTC; CDR3aa: CASSAGTGSSYNEQFF
d_gene: -; j_gene: TRBJ1-3; v_gene: TRBV5-6; abundance: -; CDR3nt: TGTGCCAGCAGCTTGTACCTCAGTTCCTCTGGAAACACCATATATTTT; CDR3aa: CASSLYLSSSGNTIYF
d_gene: TRBD1; j_gene: TRBJ1-2; v_gene: TRBV6-5; abundance: -; CDR3nt: TGTGCCAGCAGCCTAGGACAGGGGTTTTATGGCTACACCTTC; CDR3aa: CASSLGQGFYGYTF
d_gene: TRBD1; j_gene: TRBJ1-2; v_gene: TRBV6-5; abundance: -; CDR3nt: TGTGCCAGCAGTTACGGCAGGGGGGCTGGCTACACCTTC; CDR3aa: CASSYGRGAGYTF
d_gene: TRBD1; j_gene: TRBJ1-1; v_gene: TRBV5-1; abundance: -; CDR3nt: TGCGCCAGCAGCTCACGACAGGGGACGAACACTGAAGCTTTCTTT; CDR3aa: CASSSRQGTNTEAFF
d_gene: -; j_gene: TRBJ1-1; v_gene: TRBV29-1; abundance: -; CDR3nt: TGCAGCGTTGAAACAGCACTGAACACTGAAGCTTTCTTT; CDR3aa: CSVETALNTEAFF
d_gene: -; j_gene: TRBJ2-3; v_gene: TRBV3-1/TRBV3-2; abundance: -; CDR3nt: TGTGCCAGCAGCCAAAGGGGGGGGCTGTATTTT; CDR3aa: CASSQRGGLYF